The present T cell receptor (beta chain) was sequenced within a study of T-cell memory formation after mild COVID-19. V lost 7 bases to trimming and J lost 9 bases, with 10 bases between them. The CDR3 loop spans 11 amino acids. Each CDR3 protein gets one entry after TCRdb re-called the 5' RACE reads with MiXCR. The table lists 400,000 to 500,000 distinct CDR3 sequences, roughly 20% of them singletons. V and J are TRBV12-3 or TRBV12-4 and TRBJ2-1; D gene uncertain. The sequence was obtained from an adult woman who had mild COVID-19 (a few samples of this study predate the infection). Cell type and time point are not known. The material sequenced was PBMCs or a T cell subset sorted from them (not recorded which). CDR3 DNA: TGTGCCAGCACCTCAGGCGGTGAGCAGTTCTTC. It specifies CASTSGGEQFF.